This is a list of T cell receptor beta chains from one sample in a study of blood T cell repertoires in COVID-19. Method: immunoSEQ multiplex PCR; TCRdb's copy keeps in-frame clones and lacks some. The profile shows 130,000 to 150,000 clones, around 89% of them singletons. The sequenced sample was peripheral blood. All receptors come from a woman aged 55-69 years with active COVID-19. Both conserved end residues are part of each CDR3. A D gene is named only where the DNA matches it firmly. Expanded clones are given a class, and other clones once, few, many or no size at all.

cdr3_nt: TGTGCCAGCAGTGCCGACAGGGGTTCTGGCTACACCTTC
cdr3_aa: CASSADRGSGYTF
cdr3_length: 13
clone_size: NA
v_call: TRBV7-6
d_call: TRBD1
j_call: TRBJ1-2

cdr3_nt: TGTGCCAGCAGTGAATTTAAAGGGGCCGAGACCCAGTACTTC
cdr3_aa: CASSEFKGAETQYF
cdr3_length: 14
clone_size: NA
v_call: TRBV25-1
d_call: NA
j_call: TRBJ2-5

cdr3_nt: TGTGCCAGCAGACGCATAGCGGGAGGGCCTTTTGATGAGCAGTTCTTC
cdr3_aa: CASRRIAGGPFDEQFF
cdr3_length: 16
clone_size: NA
v_call: TRBV13
d_call: TRBD2
j_call: TRBJ2-1

cdr3_nt: TGTGCCAGTAACGTTGCGTGGGGGCGGACCGGGGAGCTGTTTTTT
cdr3_aa: CASNVAWGRTGELFF
cdr3_length: 15
clone_size: NA
v_call: TRBV28
d_call: NA
j_call: TRBJ2-2

cdr3_nt: TGTGCCAGCAGCTTAGGGTCTCTAGCGGAGTACAATGAGCAGTTCTTC
cdr3_aa: CASSLGSLAEYNEQFF
cdr3_length: 16
clone_size: NA
v_call: TRBV11-2
d_call: TRBD2
j_call: TRBJ2-1

cdr3_nt: TGCGCCAGCAGCTTGGACACAGGGAGATATACGCAGTATTTT
cdr3_aa: CASSLDTGRYTQYF
cdr3_length: 14
clone_size: NA
v_call: TRBV5-1
d_call: NA
j_call: TRBJ2-3

cdr3_nt: TGTGCCAGCAGCTTGGGACAGCACAATGAGCAGTTCTTC
cdr3_aa: CASSLGQHNEQFF
cdr3_length: 13
clone_size: NA
v_call: TRBV11-2
d_call: TRBD1
j_call: TRBJ2-1

cdr3_nt: TGTGCCAGCATAAGGACAGGGGTCTATGGCTACACCTTC
cdr3_aa: CASIRTGVYGYTF
cdr3_length: 13
clone_size: NA
v_call: TRBV7-9
d_call: TRBD1
j_call: TRBJ1-2

cdr3_nt: TGTGCCAGCAGCCTTAGGCCTTCAGGGGAGGGAAACACCATATATTTT
cdr3_aa: CASSLRPSGEGNTIYF
cdr3_length: 16
clone_size: few
v_call: TRBV9
d_call: NA
j_call: TRBJ1-3

cdr3_nt: TGTGCCAGCTCCCTTCTGGGCAGACCGAACACCGGGGAGCTGTTTTTT
cdr3_aa: CASSLLGRPNTGELFF
cdr3_length: 16
clone_size: NA
v_call: TRBV18
d_call: NA
j_call: TRBJ2-2

cdr3_nt: TGTGCCAGAAGCAGGGGGGGTGGCTACACCTTC
cdr3_aa: CARSRGGGYTF
cdr3_length: 11
clone_size: NA
v_call: TRBV5-3
d_call: NA
j_call: TRBJ1-2

cdr3_nt: TGTGCCAGCAGCCCCCCTTCACAGGGGGCCAATTCACCCCTCCACTTT
cdr3_aa: CASSPPSQGANSPLHF
cdr3_length: 16
clone_size: NA
v_call: TRBV7-2
d_call: TRBD1
j_call: TRBJ1-6

cdr3_nt: TGTGCCAGCAGCTTCGACAGGGTGGATGAAAAACTGTTTTTT
cdr3_aa: CASSFDRVDEKLFF
cdr3_length: 14
clone_size: NA
v_call: TRBV5-5
d_call: TRBD1
j_call: TRBJ1-4

cdr3_nt: TGTGCCAGCAGCTCTCTGGGGCGGGAGTCGGTCAAAAACATTCAGTACTTC
cdr3_aa: CASSSLGRESVKNIQYF
cdr3_length: 17
clone_size: NA
v_call: TRBV11-2
d_call: TRBD2
j_call: TRBJ2-4

cdr3_nt: TGTGCCAGCAGCCCAACTCACAATGAGCAGTTCTTC
cdr3_aa: CASSPTHNEQFF
cdr3_length: 12
clone_size: NA
v_call: TRBV6-2/TRBV6-3
d_call: NA
j_call: TRBJ2-1

cdr3_nt: TGCAGTGCTAGTAAGGGGACTAGGGGTAACTCCGAGCAGTACTTC
cdr3_aa: CSASKGTRGNSEQYF
cdr3_length: 15
clone_size: NA
v_call: TRBV20-1
d_call: TRBD2
j_call: TRBJ2-7

cdr3_nt: TGTGCCAGCGAGAGACGGGGCGGGAGCGTGAGAACCGGGGAGCTGTTTTTT
cdr3_aa: CASERRGGSVRTGELFF
cdr3_length: 17
clone_size: NA
v_call: TRBV19
d_call: TRBD2
j_call: TRBJ2-2

cdr3_nt: TGTGCCAGTAGGGGGGCAGGGGATTCACCCCTCCACTTT
cdr3_aa: CASRGAGDSPLHF
cdr3_length: 13
clone_size: NA
v_call: TRBV19
d_call: NA
j_call: TRBJ1-6

cdr3_nt: TGTGCCACCCGCACCTCTAGCTCCTACGAGCAGTACTTC
cdr3_aa: CATRTSSSYEQYF
cdr3_length: 13
clone_size: NA
v_call: TRBV15
d_call: NA
j_call: TRBJ2-7

cdr3_nt: TGTGCCAGCAGCCCGCGCAGGGGGCGCATCTATGGCTACACCTTC
cdr3_aa: CASSPRRGRIYGYTF
cdr3_length: 15
clone_size: NA
v_call: TRBV7-2
d_call: TRBD1
j_call: TRBJ1-2